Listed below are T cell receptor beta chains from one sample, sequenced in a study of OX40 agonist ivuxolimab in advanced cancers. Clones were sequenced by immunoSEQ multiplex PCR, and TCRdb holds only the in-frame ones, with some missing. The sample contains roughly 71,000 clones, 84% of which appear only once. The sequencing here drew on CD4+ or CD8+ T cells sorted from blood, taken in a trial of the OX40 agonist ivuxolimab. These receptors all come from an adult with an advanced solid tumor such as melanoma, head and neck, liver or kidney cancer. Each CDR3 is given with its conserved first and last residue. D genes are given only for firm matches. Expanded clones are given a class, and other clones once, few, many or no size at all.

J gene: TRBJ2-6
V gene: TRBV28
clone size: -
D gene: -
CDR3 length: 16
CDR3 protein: CASLGQSYSGANVLTF
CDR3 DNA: TGTGCCAGCCTAGGACAGTCTTACTCTGGGGCCAACGTCCTGACTTTC

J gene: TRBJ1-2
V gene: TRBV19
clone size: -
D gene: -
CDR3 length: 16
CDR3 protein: CASSIDPVGGASGYTF
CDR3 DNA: TGTGCCAGTAGTATAGATCCCGTTGGCGGGGCCTCCGGCTACACCTTC

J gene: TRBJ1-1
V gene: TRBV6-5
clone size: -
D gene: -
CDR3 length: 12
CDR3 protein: CASSYSPQPRFF
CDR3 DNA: TGTGCCAGCAGTTACTCACCCCAGCCCCGTTTCTTT

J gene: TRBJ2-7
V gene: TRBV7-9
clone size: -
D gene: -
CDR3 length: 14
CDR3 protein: CASSLGRDSYEQYF
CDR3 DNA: TGTGCCAGCAGCTTGGGACGAGACAGCTACGAGCAGTACTTC

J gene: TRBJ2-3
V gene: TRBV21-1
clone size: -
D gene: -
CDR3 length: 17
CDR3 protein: CASSKETTSYSTDTQYF
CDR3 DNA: TGTGCCAGCAGCAAGGAGACTACTAGCTATAGCACAGATACGCAGTATTTT

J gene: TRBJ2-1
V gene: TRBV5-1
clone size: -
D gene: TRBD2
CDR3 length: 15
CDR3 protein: CASSLQAGGDNEQFF
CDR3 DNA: TGCGCCAGCAGCTTGCAGGCGGGAGGGGACAATGAGCAGTTCTTC

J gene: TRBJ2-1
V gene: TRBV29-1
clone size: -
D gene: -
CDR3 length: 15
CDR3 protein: CSVHLGGPGVGEQFF
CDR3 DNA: TGCAGCGTCCACCTCGGGGGGCCGGGGGTCGGTGAGCAGTTCTTC

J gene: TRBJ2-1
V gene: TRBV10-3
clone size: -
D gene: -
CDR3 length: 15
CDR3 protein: CAISGTGTSYNEQFF
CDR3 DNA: TGTGCCATCAGTGGGACCGGGACATCCTACAATGAGCAGTTCTTC

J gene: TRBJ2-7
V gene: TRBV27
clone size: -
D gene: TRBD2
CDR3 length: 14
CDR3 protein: CASSRDYRSYEQYF
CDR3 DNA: TGTGCCAGCAGTCGGGACTACCGTTCCTACGAGCAGTACTTC

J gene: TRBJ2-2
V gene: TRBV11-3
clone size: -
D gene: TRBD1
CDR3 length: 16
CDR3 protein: CASSLGGNRGAGELFF
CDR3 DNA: TGTGCCAGCAGCTTAGGTGGGAACAGGGGCGCCGGGGAGCTGTTTTTT

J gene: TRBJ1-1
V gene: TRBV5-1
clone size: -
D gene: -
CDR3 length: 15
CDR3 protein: CASSSVGGMNTEAFF
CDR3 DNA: TGCGCCAGCAGCTCGGTAGGGGGTATGAACACTGAAGCTTTCTTT

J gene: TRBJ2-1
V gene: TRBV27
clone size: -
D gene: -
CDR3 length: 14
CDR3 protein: CASRTPGAYNEQFF
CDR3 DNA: TGTGCCAGCAGGACCCCGGGGGCTTACAATGAGCAGTTCTTC

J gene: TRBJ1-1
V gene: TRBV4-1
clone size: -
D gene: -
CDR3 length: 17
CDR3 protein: CASSRMSTTNLNTEAFF
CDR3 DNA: TGCGCCAGCAGCCGAATGTCTACAACGAACCTGAACACTGAAGCTTTCTTT

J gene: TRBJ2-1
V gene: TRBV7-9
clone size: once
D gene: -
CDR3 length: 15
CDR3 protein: CASQGSGFVYNEQFF
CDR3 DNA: TGTGCCAGCCAAGGCAGCGGGTTTGTCTACAATGAGCAGTTCTTC

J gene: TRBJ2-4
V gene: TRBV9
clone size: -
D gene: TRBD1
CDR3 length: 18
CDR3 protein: CASSVDGAGGGTKNIQYF
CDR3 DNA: TGTGCCAGCAGCGTAGATGGAGCAGGGGGTGGCACCAAAAACATTCAGTACTTC

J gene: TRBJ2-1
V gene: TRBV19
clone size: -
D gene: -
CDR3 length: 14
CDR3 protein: CASSIRTDYNEQFF
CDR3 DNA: TGTGCCAGTAGTATTAGGACGGACTACAATGAGCAGTTCTTC

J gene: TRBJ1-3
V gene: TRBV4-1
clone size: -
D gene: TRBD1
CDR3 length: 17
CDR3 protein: CASSQGAGGSSGNTIYF
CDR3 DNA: TGCGCCAGCAGCCAAGGGGCAGGGGGGAGCTCTGGAAACACCATATATTTT

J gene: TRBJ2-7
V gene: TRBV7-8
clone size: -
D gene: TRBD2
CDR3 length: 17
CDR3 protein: CASSYRRGLAPTYEQYF
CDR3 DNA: TGTGCCAGCAGCTACCGGCGGGGACTAGCGCCTACCTACGAGCAGTACTTC

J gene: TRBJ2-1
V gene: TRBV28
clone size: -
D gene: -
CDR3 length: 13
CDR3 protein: CASSRAPGDEQFF
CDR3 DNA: TGTGCCAGCAGCCGTGCGCCAGGGGATGAGCAGTTCTTC

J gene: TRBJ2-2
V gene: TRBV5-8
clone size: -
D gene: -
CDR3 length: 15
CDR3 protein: CASSLGRLNTGELFF
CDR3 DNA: TGTGCCAGCAGCTTGGGTAGACTGAACACCGGGGAGCTGTTTTTT

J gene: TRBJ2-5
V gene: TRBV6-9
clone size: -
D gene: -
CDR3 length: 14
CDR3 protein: CASSYPQGPGELYF
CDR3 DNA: TGTGCCAGCAGTTACCCACAGGGTCCTGGGGAGCTGTACTTC

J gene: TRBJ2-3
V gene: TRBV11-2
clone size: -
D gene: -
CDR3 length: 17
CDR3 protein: CASSLGGARPSTDTQYF
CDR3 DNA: TGTGCCAGCAGCTTAGGGGGGGCCAGACCTAGCACAGATACGCAGTATTTT

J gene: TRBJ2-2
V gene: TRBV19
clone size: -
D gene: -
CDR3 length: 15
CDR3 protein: CASSIKMGGTGELFF
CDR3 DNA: TGTGCCAGTAGTATAAAAATGGGGGGCACCGGGGAGCTGTTTTTT